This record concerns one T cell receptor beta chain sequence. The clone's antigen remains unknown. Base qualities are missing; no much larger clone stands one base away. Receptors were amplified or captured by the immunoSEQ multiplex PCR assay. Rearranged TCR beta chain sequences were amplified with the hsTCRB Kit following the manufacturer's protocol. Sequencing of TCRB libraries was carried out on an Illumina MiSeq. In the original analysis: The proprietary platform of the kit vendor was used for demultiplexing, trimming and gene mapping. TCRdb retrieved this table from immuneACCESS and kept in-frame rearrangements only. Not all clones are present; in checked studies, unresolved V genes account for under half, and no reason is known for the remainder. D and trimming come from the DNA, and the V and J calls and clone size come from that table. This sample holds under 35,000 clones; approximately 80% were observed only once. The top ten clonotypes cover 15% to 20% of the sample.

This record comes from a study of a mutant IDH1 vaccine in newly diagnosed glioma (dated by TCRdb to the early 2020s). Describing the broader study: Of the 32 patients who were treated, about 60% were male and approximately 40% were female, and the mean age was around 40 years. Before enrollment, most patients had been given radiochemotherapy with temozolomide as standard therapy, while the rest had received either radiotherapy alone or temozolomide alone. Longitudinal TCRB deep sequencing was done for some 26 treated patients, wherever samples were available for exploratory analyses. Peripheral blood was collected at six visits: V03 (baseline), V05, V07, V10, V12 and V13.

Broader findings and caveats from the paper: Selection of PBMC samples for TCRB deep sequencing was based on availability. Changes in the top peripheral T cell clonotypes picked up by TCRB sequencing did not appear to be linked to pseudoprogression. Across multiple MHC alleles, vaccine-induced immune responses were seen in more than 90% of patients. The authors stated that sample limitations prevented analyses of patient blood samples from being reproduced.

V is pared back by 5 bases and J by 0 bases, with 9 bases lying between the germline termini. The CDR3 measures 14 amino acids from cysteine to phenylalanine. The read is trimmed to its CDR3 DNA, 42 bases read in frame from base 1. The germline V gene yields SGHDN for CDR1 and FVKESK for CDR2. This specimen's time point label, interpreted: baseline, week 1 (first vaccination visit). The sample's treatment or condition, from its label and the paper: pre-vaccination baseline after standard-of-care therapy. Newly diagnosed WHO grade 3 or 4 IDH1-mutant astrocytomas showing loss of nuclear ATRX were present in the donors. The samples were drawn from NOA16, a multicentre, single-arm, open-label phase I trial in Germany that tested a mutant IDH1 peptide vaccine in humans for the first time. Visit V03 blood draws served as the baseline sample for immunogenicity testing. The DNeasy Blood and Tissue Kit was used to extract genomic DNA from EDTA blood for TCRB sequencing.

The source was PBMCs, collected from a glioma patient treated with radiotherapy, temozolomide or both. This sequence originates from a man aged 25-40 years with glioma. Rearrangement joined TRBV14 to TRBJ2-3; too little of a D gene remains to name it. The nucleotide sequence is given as TGTGCCAGCAGCGAGCACCCTAGCACAGATACGCAGTATTTT. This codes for CASSEHPSTDTQYF. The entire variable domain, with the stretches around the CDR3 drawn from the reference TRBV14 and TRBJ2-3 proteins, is EAGVTQFPSHSVIEKGQTVTLRCDPISGHDNLYWYRRVMGKEIKFLLHFVKESKQDESGMPNNRFLAERTGGTYSTLKVQPAELEDSGVYFCASSEHPSTDTQYFGPGTRLTVL.